The 8 T cell receptor beta chains presented below share a single source sample, sequenced in a study of T cells after yellow fever vaccination. Using its own MiXCR run on the 5' RACE reads, TCRdb lists one record per CDR3 protein. The table shows 250,000 or so distinct CDR3 sequences, with roughly 4% occurring only once. The starting material was PBMCs, obtained 15 days after the yellow fever booster vaccination. The receptor source for this set is a man aged 18 to 30 who received the YFV17D yellow fever vaccine.

This clonotype was seen ten or more times. The V call is TRBV5-1, the J call TRBJ2-3; D possibly corresponds to TRBD2 (7 bases). From germline, CDR1 is SGHRS and CDR2 YFSETQ. This CDR3 has 14 amino acids. Deletions cut 10 bases from V and 6 bases from J, with 21 bases between. CDR3 sequence: CASAGQVGRDTQYF. CDR3 bases: TGCGCCTCAGCGGGACAAGTGGGTCGGGATACGCAGTATTTT.

Ten or more counts support this clonotype. This chain joins TRBV5-1 and TRBJ2-1, with TRBD2 identical over 8 bases. Germline CDR1 SGHRS, CDR2 YFSETQ. Trimming removed 4 bases from V and 7 bases from J; junction bases left unmatched: 10. The CDR3 has 15 residues. The CDR3 coding sequence is TGCGCCAGCAGCACTTTGCGGGGGGCTGGGAATGAGCAGTTCTTC. Translation: CASSTLRGAGNEQFF.

This clonotype came up many times. The V gene is TRBV11-2, the J gene TRBJ2-3; D tentatively fits TRBD1 or TRBD2 (7 bases each). V shed 5 bases and J shed 6 bases, with 12 bases lying between them. CDR3 length equals 13 residues. From germline, CDR1 is SGHAT and CDR2 FQNNGV. The CDR3 sequence: CASSQGEGDTQYF. In nucleotides, the CDR3 is TGTGCCAGCAGCCAGGGGGAGGGGGATACGCAGTATTTT.

This sequence joins TRBV5-1 and TRBJ2-1, with TRBD2 matching 9 bases. Germline CDR1 reads SGHRS; CDR2 reads YFSETQ. The CDR3 has 20 amino acids. With 0 bases clipped from V and 0 bases from J, the junction kept 13 bases outside the gene matches. CDR3 sequence: CASSLEEGGGAFSSYNEQFF. CDR3 nucleotide sequence: TGCGCCAGCAGCTTGGAAGAAGGCGGGGGGGCCTTTAGCTCCTACAATGAGCAGTTCTTC.

This clonotype was observed many times. The V gene is TRBV20-1, the J gene TRBJ2-5; D is undetermined. The CDR3 spans 12 residues. Germline V CDR1 and CDR2: DFQATT, SNEGSKA (reference sequence). Trimming left V 3 bases short and J 5 bases short, with 10 bases between. The CDR3 protein is CSASSFRETQYF. The CDR3 nucleotides read TGCAGTGCTAGTTCGTTCAGGGAGACCCAGTACTTC.

The sample holds many counts of this clonotype. This chain joins TRBV4-3 and TRBJ2-7; D gene uncertain. Trimming removed 4 bases from V and 5 bases from J, with 18 bases in between. The CDR3 loop spans 15 amino acids. The germline V gene encodes CDR1 LGHNA and CDR2 YSLEER. The CDR3 reads CASSPTEAGSDEQYV. The CDR3 DNA sequence: TGCGCCAGCAGCCCCACCGAGGCTGGTTCCGACGAGCAGTACGTC.

The rearrangement uses TRBV5-4 and TRBJ2-3; 10 bases are shared with TRBD2. In germline, CDR1 is SGHNT, CDR2 YYREEE (reference sequence). The CDR3 runs to 16 residues. With 3 bases clipped from V and 2 bases from J, the junction kept 6 bases outside the gene matches. As DNA, the CDR3 is TGTGCCAGCAGCTATTACCTAGCGGGGGTCACAGATACGCAGTATTTT. This encodes CASSYYLAGVTDTQYF.

The CDR3 region has the DNA TGTGCCAGCAGCTCAACTAGCTTGGCCGGGGAGCTGTTTTTT. This codes for CASSSTSLAGELFF. The chain has TRBV7-9 and TRBJ2-2, with D perhaps TRBD2 (6 bases). There are 14 residues in the CDR3. With 4 bases removed from V and 6 bases from J, the gap between germline ends came to 12 bases. Germline CDR1 reads SEHNR; CDR2 reads FQNEAQ (reference sequence).